This TCR beta chain emerged from a study of OX40 agonist ivuxolimab in advanced cancers. Study information: Patients received intravenous ivuxolimab every 2 weeks at 0.01 to 10 mg/kg. Those treated in dose escalation had hepatocellular carcinoma, melanoma, renal cell cancer or head and neck cancer.

V lost 4 bases and J lost 5; bases outside the gene matches: 6. The CDR3 loop spans 15 amino acids. The germline V gene has CDR1 LGHNA and CDR2 YSLEER. Assay used: immunoSEQ multiplex PCR; TCRdb lists only in-frame clones, some missing. The sample lists 60,000 to 95,000 clones, 65% to 90% occurring once. With regard to this clone: The antigen is unknown.

Findings of the study overall: The 0.1-3.0 mg/kg partial responders had among the lowest clonal expansion. Antigen specificity of clonally expanded peripheral T cells was not established.

This TCR was recovered from an adult with an advanced solid tumor such as melanoma, head and neck, liver or kidney cancer. The chain employs TRBV4-3 and TRBJ1-1, with TRBD1 matching 11 bases. Sequencing was performed on CD4+ or CD8+ T cells sorted from blood, taken in a trial of the OX40 agonist ivuxolimab. DNA of the CDR3: TGCGCCAGCAGCCCCGGACAGGGGGCAACGACTGAAGCTTTCTTT. It yields the protein CASSPGQGATTEAFF.